The present entry profiles one T cell receptor (beta chain) with its context. No cognate antigen has been identified for it. Base-call qualities are not available, and no considerably larger clone is one nucleotide away. Unstimulated Tregs (CD4+CD25+CD127-), CD4+ non-Tregs (CD4+CD25-), CD4 and CD8 cells were FACS-sorted from thawed PBMCs. Healthy control blood was obtained either as purchased buffy coats or from healthy volunteers. Healthy control blood was processed to PBMCs with a Ficoll density gradient and then cryopreserved, whereas patient PBMCs were collected both before and after transplant. As encoded in the germline V gene (reference sequence), CDR1 is LNHDA while CDR2 is SQIVND. The CDR3 holds 16 amino acids from the cysteine to the phenylalanine. Only the CDR3 DNA is retained, 48 bases long and in frame from the first base. V loses 6 bases of germline sequence and J loses 4 bases, and the interval between the two ends is 19 bases.

This entry is derived from a study of Tregs in tolerant kidney transplant recipients (dated 2019 in TCRdb). As for the study more broadly: The study applied TCRbeta sequencing to find donor-specific regulatory T cells before combined kidney and bone marrow transplantation and then followed those same cells after transplant. TCRbeta repertoire sequencing was used in a few healthy controls to compare several methods for expanding Tregs specific for an allogeneic donor. Broad study findings and their caveats: Biological reproducibility was not directly assessed, although technical replication error appeared to be minimal. Because only a small number of patients were included, the study had limitations, and the results will need to be validated in larger populations as well as under other immunosuppression protocols. Expanding Tregs with activated donor B cells appeared to identify the most biologically relevant and donor-specific TCRbeta repertoire.

For TCRbeta CDR3 sequencing, genomic DNA was extracted from sorted cells using the QIAGEN DNeasy Blood and Tissue Kit. Through immunoSEQ, high-throughput TCRbeta CDR3 sequencing was done commercially, including PCR amplification with internal controls and bias correction. The original pipeline was this. A unique productive TCRbeta sequence was defined by the CDR3 nucleotide sequence when primers matched, and otherwise by the CDR3 amino acid sequence together with the Vbeta and Jbeta genes. To correct sorting error, sequences shared between sorted populations at a frequency ratio of 2:1 or less were removed; the rest were assigned to the higher population. A sequence counted as donor-reactive if, in CFSE-low cells, the sequence had a frequency of at least 0.01% and was expanded at least 5-fold compared with unstimulated cells. Jensen-Shannon divergence, calculated on the top 100 TCRbeta sequences ranked by frequency, was used to quantify repertoire divergence. For samples with multiple sequencing runs, sorting error was corrected in each run separately before the runs were combined. Drawn from immuneACCESS, this table holds only the in-frame rearrangements with V and J called that TCRdb kept. Clones are partly lost; checked studies trace under half to an unresolved V gene and leave the rest unexplained. That table is the source of V, J and clone size, and D and trimming were worked out from the DNA. The table for this sample lists about 240,000 clones; around 81% of them were counted only once. The top ten clonotypes cover approximately 0.69% of the sample.

The sequenced sample consisted of CD4+ T cells from blood. The rearrangement combines TRBV19 with TRBJ1-5, with a tentative D gene TRBD1 over 6 matching bases. The receptor was derived from a human donor in good health. The encoded CDR3 is CASRLDLTGINQPQHF. The base sequence is TGTGCCAGTAGATTGGATCTAACAGGGATTAATCAGCCCCAGCATTTT.